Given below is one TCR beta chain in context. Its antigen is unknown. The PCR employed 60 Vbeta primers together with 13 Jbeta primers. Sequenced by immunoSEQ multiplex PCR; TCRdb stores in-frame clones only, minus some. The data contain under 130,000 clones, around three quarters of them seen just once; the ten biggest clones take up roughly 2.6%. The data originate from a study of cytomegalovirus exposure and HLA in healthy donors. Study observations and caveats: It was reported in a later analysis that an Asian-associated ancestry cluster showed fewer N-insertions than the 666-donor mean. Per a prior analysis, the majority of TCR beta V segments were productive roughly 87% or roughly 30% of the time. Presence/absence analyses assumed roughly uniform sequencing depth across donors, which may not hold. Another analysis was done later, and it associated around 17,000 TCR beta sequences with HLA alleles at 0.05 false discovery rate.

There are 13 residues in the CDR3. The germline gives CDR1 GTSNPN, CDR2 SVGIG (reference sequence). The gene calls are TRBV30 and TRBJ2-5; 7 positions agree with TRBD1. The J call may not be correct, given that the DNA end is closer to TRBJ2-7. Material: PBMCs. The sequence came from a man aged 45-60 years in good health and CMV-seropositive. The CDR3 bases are TGTGCCTGTTCGACAGGGATCTCCTACGAGCAGTACTTC. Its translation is CACSTGISYEQYF.